Listed here are 30 T cell receptor beta chains from one sample, sequenced in a study of control samples from healthy donors and cancer patients (dated by TCRdb to the early 2020s). The library was generated by the immunoSEQ multiplex PCR assay. Drawn from immuneACCESS, this table holds only the in-frame rearrangements with V and J called that TCRdb kept. Clones are partly lost; checked studies trace under half to an unresolved V gene and leave the rest unexplained. This sample comprises 65,000 to 100,000 clones, 91% of them detected only once. The top ten hold 15% to 20% of the sample. Sequenced: blood. The receptors shown here come from a middle-aged man in good health.

The V gene is TRBV4-1, the J gene TRBJ1-2; D gene ambiguous. The CDR3 totals 15 residues. V lost 2 bases and J lost 8, with 18 bases in between. Germline CDR1 and CDR2: MGHRA and YSYEKL. CDR3 coding DNA: TGCGCCAGCAGCCAACAGCCAGAGGGATTCTTGGGCTACACCTTC. It encodes CASSQQPEGFLGYTF.

The chain is built from TRBV6-4 and TRBJ1-3; 7 nucleotides match TRBD1. Germline V gene sequence: CDR1 MRHNA, CDR2 SNTAGT. The length of the CDR3 is 14 residues. The V gene end was trimmed by 2 bases and the J gene end by 2 bases; junction bases not matched to a gene: 0. The CDR3 spells CASSDQGAGNTIYF. The CDR3 DNA reads as TGTGCCAGCAGTGACCAGGGGGCTGGAAACACCATATATTTT.

CDR3 protein: CASRFGTGAEAFF. The CDR3 nucleotides are TGTGCCAGCAGATTCGGGACAGGGGCAGAAGCTTTCTTT. The chain carries TRBV25-1 and TRBJ1-1; 10 positions match TRBD1. Germline CDR1 is MGHDK and CDR2 is SYGVNS. V shed 6 bases and J 8 bases; nucleotides not matched to a gene: 6. The CDR3 spans 13 residues.

The rearrangement links TRBV21-1 to TRBJ2-2. TRBV21-1 is flagged as a pseudogene. The CDR3 contains 16 residues. Written as DNA, the CDR3 is TGTGCCAGCAGCAAAAGGAGGGGGTCGTTCACCGGGGAGCTGTTTTTT. Translation gives CASSKRRGSFTGELFF.

The chain uses TRBV10-3 and TRBJ1-1, with D unclear. The CDR3 consists of 13 residues. CDR1 ENHRY and CDR2 SYGVKD come from the germline V gene. The V gene lost 3 bases and the J gene lost 7 bases, with 12 bases spanning the gap. This CDR3 is CAISDRWGDEAFF. The DNA of the CDR3 is TGTGCCATCAGTGATAGATGGGGAGATGAAGCTTTCTTT.

The rearrangement joins TRBV10-3 to TRBJ1-2; D unclear. Per the germline V gene, CDR1 is ENHRY and CDR2 is SYGVKD. CDR3 length: 16 amino acids. V dropped 2 bases and J dropped 1 base, with 14 bases sitting between them. The CDR3 DNA follows: TGTGCCATCAGTGAGAGCCCCGGGCAGAGTAACTATGGCTACACCTTC. Encoded protein: CAISESPGQSNYGYTF.

V is TRBV5-1 and J is TRBJ1-1, with D unresolved. The ends were cut back, 0 bases at V and 5 bases at J, with 11 bases in the middle. This CDR3 is 14 amino acids long. CDR1 and CDR2 from the germline V gene are SGHRS and YFSETQ. The CDR3 DNA is TGCGCCAGCAGCTTGGAGGCGTCTTGGACTGAAGCTTTCTTT. This translates into CASSLEASWTEAFF.

This chain links TRBV5-6 with TRBJ1-2; 7 bases match TRBD1. Germline trimming cut 4 bases from V and 5 bases from J; bases unmatched to any gene: 11. This CDR3 has 15 residues. The germline CDR1 and CDR2 sequences are SGHDT and YYEEEE. The CDR3 here is CASSRGDRDLYGYTF. CDR3 bases: TGTGCCAGCAGCCGGGGGGACAGAGATCTGTATGGCTACACCTTC.

The gene calls are TRBV24-1 and TRBJ1-5, with 7 bases aligning to TRBD1. V dropped 5 bases and J dropped 4; count of bases not matched to a gene: 1. CDR3 length: 13 residues. The germline V gene encodes CDR1 KGHDR and CDR2 SFDVKD. In DNA form, the CDR3 reads TGTGCCACCAGTGCGGGACAGAATCAGCCCCAGCATTTT. It encodes CATSAGQNQPQHF.

This clone was picked up one time. The chain combines TRBV3-1 (or the pseudogene TRBV3-2) with TRBJ2-1; D is undetermined. Trimming pared 4 bases from V and 7 bases from J, leaving 11 bases between. The CDR3 loop spans 13 amino acids. The germline gives CDR1 LGHDT, CDR2 YNNKEL (reference sequence). CDR3 amino acids: CASSRFAANEQFF. The CDR3 DNA is TGTGCCAGCAGCCGGTTTGCGGCTAATGAGCAGTTCTTC.

The genes are TRBV6-2 or TRBV6-3 and TRBJ1-1, with D perhaps matching TRBD1 (5 bases). The V gene lost 2 bases and the J gene lost 5 bases, with 9 bases spanning the gap. CDR3 length equals 13 residues. In germline, CDR1 is MNHEY, CDR2 SVGEGT. CDR3 amino acids: CASSYGGGTEAFF. DNA of the CDR3: TGTGCCAGCAGTTACGGCGGGGGTACTGAAGCTTTCTTT.

J is TRBJ2-3 and V is TRBV2, with 8 bases fitting TRBD1. This CDR3 spans 14 amino acids. The junction had 6 bases not matched to a gene; V was cut back by 6 bases and J by 4 bases. Germline loops: CDR1 SNHLY, CDR2 FYNNEI. CDR3 loop: CASRGTGRPDTQYF. In nucleotides, the CDR3 is TGTGCCAGCAGGGGGACAGGCAGACCAGATACGCAGTATTTT.

The chain combines TRBV5-1 with TRBJ1-1; D remains ambiguous. The germline V gene encodes CDR1 SGHRS and CDR2 YFSETQ. This CDR3 comprises 15 residues. The germline V and J ends were trimmed by 4 bases and 0 bases, with 13 bases remaining between them. The CDR3 region is CASSRSSGLNTEAFF. CDR3 in DNA: TGCGCCAGCAGCCGGTCTTCAGGCTTGAACACTGAAGCTTTCTTT.

The chain uses TRBV19 and TRBJ1-1; D is perhaps TRBD1 (6 bases). From germline, CDR1 is LNHDA and CDR2 SQIVND (reference sequence). The V end lost 11 bases, the J end lost 1 base, and 17 bases lay between the germline ends. This CDR3 contains 14 residues. CDR3 nucleotide sequence: TGTGCCGCCCGGGGGCGGGGGAAGAACACTGAAGCTTTCTTT. Its translation is CAARGRGKNTEAFF.

The CDR3 sequence is CASSLETRGHEKLFF. CDR3 in DNA: TGTGCCAGCAGCTTAGAAACCAGGGGGCATGAAAAACTGTTTTTT. The chain links TRBV7-9 to TRBJ1-4; 8 positions agree with TRBD1. The V and J ends lost 1 base and 6 bases, in that order; junction bases with no gene match: 4. The CDR3 runs to 15 residues. Germline CDR1 is SEHNR and CDR2 is FQNEAQ (reference sequence).

The chain joins TRBV11-2 to TRBJ1-1; the D is unclear. The CDR3 is made up of 14 amino acids. V was cut by 5 bases and J by 2 bases, with 12 bases left in between. Per the germline V gene, CDR1 is SGHAT and CDR2 is FQNNGV. CDR3 sequence reads: CASSLELHNTEAFF. Here the CDR3 DNA reads TGTGCCAGCAGCCTCGAACTGCACAACACTGAAGCTTTCTTT.

This chain uses TRBV27 with TRBJ1-1; 7 bases align to TRBD1. The J segment lost 1 base and the V segment lost 8 bases, leaving 4 bases of the junction unmatched. Germline V gene sequence: CDR1 MNHEY, CDR2 SMNVEV (reference sequence). The CDR3 runs to 13 residues. The CDR3 DNA is TGTGCCAGCCATGGACAGGAGAACACTGAAGCTTTCTTT. Its translation is CASHGQENTEAFF.

The chain carries TRBV10-2 and TRBJ1-2, with D perhaps matching TRBD1 (6 bases). Trimming removed 8 bases at V and 0 bases at J, with 16 bases between. There are 15 residues in the CDR3. Germline-derived CDR1 and CDR2 are WSHSY and SAAADI. The CDR3 spells CASSPNREANYGYTF. The CDR3 DNA sequence: TGCGCCAGCTCCCCAAACAGGGAAGCTAACTATGGCTACACCTTC.

The chain employs TRBV19 and TRBJ1-1; D unresolved. This CDR3 is built from 12 residues. Germline CDR1 is LNHDA and CDR2 is SQIVND (reference sequence). V was shortened by 6 bases and J by 4 bases, with 9 bases between the two germline ends. CDR3 in amino acids: CASSPQTTEAFF. CDR3 DNA sequence: TGTGCCAGTAGCCCGCAGACCACTGAAGCTTTCTTT.

The count of this clone is one. This chain joins TRBV6-5 and TRBJ1-2; D is unresolved. The germline CDR1 and CDR2 sequences are MNHEY and SVGAGI. The CDR3 is made up of 15 amino acids. V lost 11 bases to trimming and J lost 0 bases, with 19 bases between them. CDR3 sequence: CACKDSNSPNYGYTF. The CDR3 DNA sequence: TGTGCCTGTAAGGACTCCAACTCCCCTAACTATGGCTACACCTTC.

This chain links TRBV7-9 with TRBJ1-1; 7 bases are shared with TRBD1. Trimming took 5 bases from V and 4 from J; bases not matched to a gene: 7. The CDR3 runs 14 residues. Germline V gives CDR1 SEHNR, CDR2 FQNEAQ (reference sequence). The CDR3 loop reads CASSKQGIRTEAFF. DNA for the CDR3: TGTGCCAGCAGCAAACAGGGGATTCGCACTGAAGCTTTCTTT. Full variable domain (missing parts from reference TRBV7-9 and TRBJ1-1): DTGVSQNPRHKITKRGQNVTFRCDPISEHNRLYWYRQTLGQGPEFLTYFQNEAQLEKSRLLSDRFSAERPKGSFSTLEIQRTEQGDSAMYLCASSKQGIRTEAFFGQGTRLTVV.

J is TRBJ2-7 and V is TRBV7-2; 7 nucleotides align to TRBD1. The ends lost 5 bases at V and 1 base at J; junction bases unmatched: 5. Germline-derived CDR1 and CDR2 are SGHTA and FQGNSA. There are 14 residues in the CDR3. CDR3 loop: CASSPTRGSYEQYF. In DNA, the CDR3 is TGTGCCAGCAGCCCCACCAGGGGGTCCTACGAGCAGTACTTC.

The chain carries TRBV7-6 and TRBJ1-2; 11 bases align to TRBD1. V shed 4 bases, J shed 6 bases, and the junction held 7 bases outside the gene matches. The CDR3 loop spans 15 amino acids. The germline CDR1 and CDR2 sequences are SGHVS and FNYEAQ. This CDR3 is CASSSWTGGQNGYTF. As DNA, the CDR3 is TGTGCCAGCAGCTCCTGGACAGGGGGCCAGAATGGCTACACCTTC.

Only one count was recorded for this clone. The rearrangement links TRBV9 to TRBJ1-2, with D possibly matching TRBD1 (6 bases). The CDR3 consists of 14 residues. The germline gives CDR1 SGDLS, CDR2 YYNGEE. The V end was cut by 2 bases, the J end by 4 bases, with 12 bases between. The CDR3, as DNA: TGTGCCAGCAGCGTCGACAGGAAGGGCTATGGCTACACCTTC. Translated, it gives CASSVDRKGYGYTF.

The gene calls are TRBV9 and TRBJ1-2; 8 nucleotides align to TRBD1. CDR3 length: 16 amino acids. Germline CDR1 SGDLS, CDR2 YYNGEE. The trim removed 4 bases at V and 4 bases at J, leaving 12 bases unmatched. CDR3 coding DNA: TGTGCCAGCAGCTTAGACTATTCAGGGGGCGTCTATGGCTACACCTTC. The encoded protein is CASSLDYSGGVYGYTF.

V is TRBV9 and J is TRBJ2-3; 10 nucleotides align to TRBD2. V trimming: 2 bases; J trimming: 0 bases; junction bases outside the gene matches: 6. Germline loops: CDR1 SGDLS, CDR2 YYNGEE. The CDR3 loop spans 17 amino acids. The DNA for the CDR3 is TGTGCCAGCAGCGTTGGAGCGGGGGGGACAAGCACAGATACGCAGTATTTT. It translates to CASSVGAGGTSTDTQYF.

V and J are TRBV9 and TRBJ1-5, with D possibly being TRBD1 (5 bases). Germline V gene sequence: CDR1 SGDLS, CDR2 YYNGEE. CDR3 length equals 13 residues. The ends were cut back, 3 bases at V and 1 base at J, with 5 bases in the middle. In nucleotides, the CDR3 is TGTGCCAGCAGCGGACAGAGCAATCAGCCCCAGCATTTT. Translated, it gives CASSGQSNQPQHF.

The chain is built from TRBV7-8 and TRBJ1-5; D uncertain. This CDR3 has 14 amino acids. Germline lookup yields CDR1 SGHVS and CDR2 FQNEAQ. Trimming took off 1 base at V and 0 bases at J, with 4 bases between the two ends. CDR3 protein: CASSLDLSNQPQHF. In DNA form, the CDR3 reads TGTGCCAGCAGCTTAGACCTTAGCAATCAGCCCCAGCATTTT.

This clone was seen a few times. DNA for the CDR3: TGTGCCAGCAGCCTTAGTCATGTGAACACTGAAGCTTTCTTT. This encodes CASSLSHVNTEAFF. V is TRBV7-9 and J is TRBJ1-1; D is ambiguous. Germline V lookup: CDR1 SEHNR, CDR2 FQNEAQ (reference sequence). This CDR3 comprises 14 residues. V lost 5 bases and J lost 0, with 10 bases in between.

The chain employs TRBV25-1 and TRBJ1-2, with no clear D. Trimming shortened V by 4 bases and J by 6 bases, and 12 bases separated the two germline ends. CDR3 length: 13 amino acids. The germline V gene encodes CDR1 MGHDK and CDR2 SYGVNS. The CDR3 region has the DNA TGTGCCAGCAGTGCCGTGTTACATAATGGCTACACCTTC. This codes for CASSAVLHNGYTF.